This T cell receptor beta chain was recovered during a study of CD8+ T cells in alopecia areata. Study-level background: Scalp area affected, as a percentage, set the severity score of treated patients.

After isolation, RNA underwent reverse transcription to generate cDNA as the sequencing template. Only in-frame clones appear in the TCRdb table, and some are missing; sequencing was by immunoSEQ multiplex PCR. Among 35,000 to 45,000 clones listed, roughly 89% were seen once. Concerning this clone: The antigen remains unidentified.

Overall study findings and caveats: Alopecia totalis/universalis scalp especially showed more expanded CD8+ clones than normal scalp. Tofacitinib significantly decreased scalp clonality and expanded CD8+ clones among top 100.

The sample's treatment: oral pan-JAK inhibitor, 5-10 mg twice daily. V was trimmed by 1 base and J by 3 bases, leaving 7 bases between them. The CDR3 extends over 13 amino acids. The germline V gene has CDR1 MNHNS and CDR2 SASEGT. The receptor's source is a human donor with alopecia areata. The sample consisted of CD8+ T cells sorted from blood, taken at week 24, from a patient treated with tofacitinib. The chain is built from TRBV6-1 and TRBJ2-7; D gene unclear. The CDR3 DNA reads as TGTGCCAGCAGTGAAGGTGTCAGCTACGAGCAGTACTTC. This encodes CASSEGVSYEQYF.